The source of this TCR beta chain is a study of cytomegalovirus exposure and HLA in healthy donors. Points from the study as a whole: Most subjects' HLA-A and HLA-B alleles were reportedly predicted from TCR beta sequences. The study designated about 160 TCR beta chains cytomegalovirus-associated.

Primers: 60 Vbeta forward and 13 Jbeta reverse. Measured with immunoSEQ multiplex PCR; TCRdb has only the in-frame clones, and not every one. The repertoire holds 90,000 to 150,000 clones, with roughly four fifths as singletons. Looked up from germline, CDR1 is MDHEN and CDR2 is SYDVKM. V dropped 2 bases and J dropped 2 bases, with 9 bases sitting between them. The CDR3 contains 15 residues. In the case of this clone: Its specificity is unknown.

The sequence derives from a woman aged 25 to 39 in good health and CMV-seropositive. Sequencing input: PBMCs. The genes are TRBV28 and TRBJ2-2, with D tentatively TRBD1 (5 bases). In DNA form, the CDR3 reads TGTGCCAGCAGTTTACGCAGGGTAAACACCGGGGAGCTGTTTTTT. Translated, it gives CASSLRRVNTGELFF.